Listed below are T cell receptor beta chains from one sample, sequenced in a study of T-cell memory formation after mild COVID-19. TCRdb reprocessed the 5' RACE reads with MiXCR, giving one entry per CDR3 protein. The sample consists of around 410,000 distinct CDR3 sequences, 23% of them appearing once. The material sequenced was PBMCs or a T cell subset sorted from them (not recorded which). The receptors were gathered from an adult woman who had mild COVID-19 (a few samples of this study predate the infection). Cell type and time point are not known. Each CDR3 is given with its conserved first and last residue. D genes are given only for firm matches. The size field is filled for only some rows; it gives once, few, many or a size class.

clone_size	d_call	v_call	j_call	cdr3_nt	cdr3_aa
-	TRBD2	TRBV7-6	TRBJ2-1	TGTGCCAGCAGCAGCACTAGCGGGAGCCCGGGGAGAAATGAGCAGTTCTTC	CASSSTSGSPGRNEQFF
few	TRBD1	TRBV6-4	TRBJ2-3	TGTGCCAGCAGTAAGACAGGGGGCTCTGGAGATACGCAGTATTTT	CASSKTGGSGDTQYF
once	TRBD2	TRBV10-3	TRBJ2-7	TGTGCCATCAGTGCGGGGGGACGAGGCGAGCAGTACTTC	CAISAGGRGEQYF
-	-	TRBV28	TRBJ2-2	TGTGCCAGCAGTCTTCCGCCGAGGAGGGGGACGGGGGAGCTGTTTTTT	CASSLPPRRGTGELFF
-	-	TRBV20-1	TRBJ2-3	TGCAGTGCTAGAGTTTTTTCGGGAGGCACAGATACGCAGTATTTT	CSARVFSGGTDTQYF
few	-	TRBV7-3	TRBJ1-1	TGTGCCAGCAGTGAATCTATGAACACTGAAGCTTTCTTT	CASSESMNTEAFF
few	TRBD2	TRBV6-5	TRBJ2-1	TGTGCCAGCAGTTTAGGACTAGCGGGAATGGATGAGCAGTTCTTC	CASSLGLAGMDEQFF
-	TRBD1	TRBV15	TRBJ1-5	TGTGCCACCGGGGTACGGACAGGGACCAATCAGCCCCAGCATTTT	CATGVRTGTNQPQHF
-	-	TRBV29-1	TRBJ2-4	TGCAGCGTTGGCGACTTCTGGGGTTCCAAAAACATTCAGTACTTC	CSVGDFWGSKNIQYF
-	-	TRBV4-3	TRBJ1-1	TGCGCCAGCAGCCAAGTTACTTACACTGAAGCTTTCTTT	CASSQVTYTEAFF
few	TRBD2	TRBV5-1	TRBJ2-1	TGCGCCAGCAGCTTCGGACTAGCTGGCGATGAGCAGTTCTTC	CASSFGLAGDEQFF
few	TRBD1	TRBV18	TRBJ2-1	TGTGCCAGCTCACCATACAGGGGAACCTACAATGAGCAGTTCTTC	CASSPYRGTYNEQFF
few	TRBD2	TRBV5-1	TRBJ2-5	TGCGCCAGCAGACTGACGGGACTAGCGGGATGGTACCAAGAGACCCAGTACTTC	CASRLTGLAGWYQETQYF
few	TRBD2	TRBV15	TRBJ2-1	TGTGCCACCAGCCCAATTACCCTAGCGGTGCAGTTCTTC	CATSPITLAVQFF
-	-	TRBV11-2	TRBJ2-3	TGTGCCAGCAGCTTAGTCATGTGGGAGCGGCCTAGCACAGATACGCAGTATTTT	CASSLVMWERPSTDTQYF
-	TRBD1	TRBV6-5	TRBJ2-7	TGTGCCAGCAGCCTATCCGGGACAGCTATCTCCTACGAGCAGTACTTC	CASSLSGTAISYEQYF
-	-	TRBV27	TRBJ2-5	TGTGCCAGCAAACCCCTGCGACAGGTTAATCCGACCAAAGAGACCCAGTACTTC	CASKPLRQVNPTKETQYF
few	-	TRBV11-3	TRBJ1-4	TGTGCCAGCAGCTGGGCAGCAGAATTCGGGCAAACTAATGAAAAACTGTTTTTT	CASSWAAEFGQTNEKLFF
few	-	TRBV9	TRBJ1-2	TGTGCCAGCAGCGTAGATTGGGGTGGCTATGGCTACACCTTC	CASSVDWGGYGYTF
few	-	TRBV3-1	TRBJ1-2	TGTGCCAGCAGCCGACCCGGCTATGGCTACACCTTC	CASSRPGYGYTF
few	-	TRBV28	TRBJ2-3	TGTGCCAGTGGGGGCAGGACAGATACGCAGTATTTT	CASGGRTDTQYF
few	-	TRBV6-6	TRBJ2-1	TGTGCCAGCAGTTACTCGGGGGCCTCGGGAAATGAGCAGTTCTTC	CASSYSGASGNEQFF
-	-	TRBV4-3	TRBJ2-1	TGCGCCAGCAGCCAAGAACCATGGGGAGATGAGCAGTTCTTC	CASSQEPWGDEQFF
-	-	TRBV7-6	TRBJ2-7	TGTGCCAGCAGCTTGAGCTCGGGGTATGTCGAGCAGTACTTC	CASSLSSGYVEQYF
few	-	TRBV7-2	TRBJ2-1	TGTGCCAGCGGTTTCTCAAGGGGGGGGCTTAATGAGCAGTTCTTC	CASGFSRGGLNEQFF
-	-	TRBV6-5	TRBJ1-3	TGTGCCAGCAGCCTCCGATCTGGAAACACCATATATTTT	CASSLRSGNTIYF
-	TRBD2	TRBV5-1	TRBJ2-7	TGCGCCAGCAGCTGGCGGGAGACCGACGAGCAGTACTTC	CASSWRETDEQYF
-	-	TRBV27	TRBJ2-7	TGTGCCAGCAGCCGAGACGGACGGAGCTCCTACGAGCAGTACTTC	CASSRDGRSSYEQYF
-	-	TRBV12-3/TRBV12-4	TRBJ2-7	TGTGCCAGCAGACCCCAGGACGGATCCTCCTACGAGCAGTACTTC	CASRPQDGSSYEQYF
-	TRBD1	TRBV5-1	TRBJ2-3	TGCGCCAGCAGCTTGGGACAGGGGGCGCCGAAAGATACGCAGTATTTT	CASSLGQGAPKDTQYF
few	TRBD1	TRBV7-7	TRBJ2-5	TGTGCCAGCAGCCTAACAGGGGGAGGAGCAGAGACCCAGTACTTC	CASSLTGGGAETQYF